This T cell receptor (beta chain) was sequenced for a study of Ad26.COV2.S vaccination and SARS-CoV-2 variants. Using immunoSEQ multiplex PCR, the repertoire was profiled, and TCRdb retains in-frame clones only, with some absent. The sample lists roughly 400,000 clones, 90% occurring once. Sample treatment: some 20 received Ad26.COV2.S at low or high dose, single or two shots; roughly five received placebo; per-sample allocation not given. The investigators took samples on day 63 after the first vaccine or placebo injection. As regards this clone: Its antigen is undetermined.

Overall study results and limits: Possibly, TCR breadth and depth analyses underestimated total T cell responses. Substantial breadth in spike-specific CD8+ and CD4+ T cell responses was reportedly seen after vaccination.

The germline gives CDR1 KGHDR, CDR2 SFDVKD. V dropped 4 bases and J dropped 10; count of bases not matched to a gene: 12. The CDR3 runs 17 residues. The sequence was collected from a person between 18 and 65 years old who received the Ad26.COV2.S COVID-19 vaccine or a placebo. This rearrangement joins TRBV24-1 to TRBJ2-1; TRBD2 agrees at 13 bases. Sequenced material: peripheral blood, taken in a trial of Ad26.COV2.S vaccine versus placebo. This CDR3 is CATSDRGLAGDRGEQFF. The CDR3 DNA reads TGTGCCACCAGTGACCGTGGACTAGCGGGAGACAGAGGCGAGCAGTTCTTC.